This T cell receptor beta chain derives from a study of T-cell reconstitution after alpha-beta-depleted transplantation in children. Study-level findings and limits: A year post-transplant, T-cell counts and diversity derived mostly from newly produced T cells.

Germline V gives CDR1 DFQATT, CDR2 SNEGSKA (reference sequence). The CDR3 totals 14 residues. The V gene lost 5 bases and the J gene lost 2 bases, with 15 bases spanning the gap. Of note for this clonotype: Its antigen is still unknown.

The library targeted TCRbeta and was prepared with unique molecular identifiers. MiXCR, applied by TCRdb to the PCR reads, yields one record per CDR3 protein. The sample contains roughly 570,000 distinct CDR3 sequences, approximately 30% of which appear only once. The rearrangement uses TRBV20-1 and TRBJ2-5; possibly TRBD1 for D (5 bases). The sequence was obtained from a boy less than two years old with Wiskott-Aldrich syndrome, due to receive a stem cell transplant. The source material was PBMCs, sampled before TCRalphabeta/CD19-depleted stem cell transplant. CDR3 coding DNA: TGCAGTGCTCCCTCCAGGGCGGATCAAGAGACCCAGTACTTC. Its translation is CSAPSRADQETQYF.